These 10 T cell receptor beta chains originate from one sample sequenced in a study of cytomegalovirus exposure and HLA in healthy donors. A multiplex PCR was run with 60 Vbeta primers and 13 Jbeta primers. Profiled with immunoSEQ multiplex PCR; TCRdb holds only in-frame clones, not every one. The sample yields 130,000 to 150,000 clones, roughly 80% seen once. The sequenced material came from PBMCs. The receptors here all came from a woman in her forties or fifties in good health and CMV-seronegative.

CDR3 sequence (DNA): TGTGCCAGCAGCTCCCCTAGCAACCCCTACGAGCAGTACTTC. This gives the protein CASSSPSNPYEQYF. The chain uses TRBV7-2 and TRBJ2-7; TRBD2 might be the D (5 bases). CDR1 SGHTA and CDR2 FQGNSA come from the germline V gene. The CDR3 covers 14 residues. Trimming took 4 bases from V and 2 from J, leaving 12 bases between them.

V usage is TRBV9 and J usage is TRBJ2-1; tentative D call: TRBD1 (6 bases). The V gene lost 4 bases and the J gene lost 5 bases, with 19 bases spanning the gap. CDR1 and CDR2 (germline): SGDLS, YYNGEE. The CDR3 length is 16 residues. The CDR3 here is CASSPRRVGAHNEQFF. The CDR3 coding sequence is TGTGCCAGCAGCCCCAGACGGGTGGGGGCCCACAATGAGCAGTTCTTC.

The chain is built from TRBV28 and TRBJ1-2; TRBD1 matches 8 bases. V shed 6 bases and J 7 bases; nucleotides not matched to a gene: 7. Looked up from germline, CDR1 is MDHEN and CDR2 is SYDVKM. The CDR3 extends over 13 amino acids. The CDR3 region has the DNA TGTGCCAGCAGCTCTGGGACAGGCAGTGGCTACACCTTC. Translation: CASSSGTGSGYTF.

V and J are TRBV19 and TRBJ1-1; 9 nucleotides match TRBD1. The trim removed 6 bases at V and 10 bases at J, leaving 9 bases unmatched. The CDR3 consists of 13 residues. The germline V gene has CDR1 LNHDA and CDR2 SQIVND (reference sequence). The CDR3 here is CASRGTGSTGAFF. The DNA for the CDR3 is TGTGCCAGTAGAGGGACAGGGTCCACGGGAGCTTTCTTT.

This chain joins TRBV5-1 and TRBJ2-7, with D maybe TRBD1 (5 bases). V lost 4 bases and J lost 2, with 19 bases in between. Germline V gene lookup returns CDR1 SGHRS and CDR2 YFSETQ. CDR3 size: 16 residues. The CDR3 DNA follows: TGCGCCAGCAGCCCATCAACAGGAAGCCTAACCTACGAGCAGTACTTC. Residues: CASSPSTGSLTYEQYF.

CDR3 DNA sequence: TGTGCCAGCAGCTTAGCGAGGATTGGAGGTCAGCCCCAGCATTTT. It translates to CASSLARIGGQPQHF. This chain joins TRBV7-8 and TRBJ1-5; D not certain. Germline V gives CDR1 SGHVS, CDR2 FQNEAQ. The length of the CDR3 is 15 residues. V shed 0 bases and J shed 6 bases, with 12 bases lying between them.

The rearrangement uses TRBV10-3 and TRBJ2-3; D may be TRBD1 (7 bases). The CDR3 consists of 17 residues. CDR1 is ENHRY, CDR2 SYGVKD, per germline. The V gene lost 4 bases and the J gene lost 2 bases, with 19 bases spanning the gap. The CDR3 nucleotides read TGTGCCATCAGTGGGACTACCCGGGACAGACACACAGATACGCAGTATTTT. It encodes CAISGTTRDRHTDTQYF.

This chain links TRBV7-8 with TRBJ2-1; the match to TRBD2 covers 9 bases. CDR1 and CDR2 from the germline V gene are SGHVS and FQNEAQ. This CDR3 is built from 16 residues. The V and J ends lost 1 base and 6 bases, in that order; junction bases with no gene match: 7. The CDR3 sequence is CASSLGGGGAGNEQFF. The CDR3 DNA reads TGTGCCAGCAGCTTAGGTGGCGGGGGGGCGGGCAATGAGCAGTTCTTC.

The V call is TRBV6-6, the J call TRBJ2-7, with D tentatively TRBD1 (5 bases). Trimming pared 6 bases from V and 2 bases from J, leaving 17 bases between. CDR3 length: 15 residues. Germline assignment: CDR1 MNHNY and CDR2 SVGAGI (reference sequence). This CDR3 is CASSPGRQTTYEQYF. The CDR3 DNA reads as TGTGCCAGCAGCCCGGGCAGACAGACGACCTACGAGCAGTACTTC.

The chain recombines TRBV10-3 with TRBJ2-7; the match to TRBD1 covers 8 bases. CDR1 is ENHRY, CDR2 SYGVKD, per germline. With 9 bases clipped from V and 2 bases from J, the junction kept 9 bases outside the gene matches. There are 14 residues in the CDR3. The CDR3 reads CAINTGGRAYEQYF. CDR3 sequence (DNA): TGTGCCATAAACACAGGGGGACGAGCCTACGAGCAGTACTTC.